The 23 T cell receptor beta chains below were found in one sample sequenced in a study of T-cell reconstitution after alpha-beta-depleted transplantation in children (dated by TCRdb to the mid-2010s). Preparation of the library involved PCR. TCRdb lists the instrument as Illumina HiSeq 2500. TCR libraries were prepared with molecular barcoding, using unique molecular identifiers to normalize TCRbeta repertoire quantification. Starting from the raw public reads, TCRdb applied fastp trimming at Q25, assembled clones with MiXCR and retained in-frame beta chains. One record per CDR3 amino acid sequence lists the most common genes and DNA. Present in this sample are 350,000 to 400,000 distinct CDR3 sequences, roughly 20% of which were seen just once. The leading ten clones occupy around 3.9% of the sample. This material consisted of PBMCs from the stem cell graft donor, taken from the stem cell graft. All receptors come from a human donor who donated a stem cell graft to a child with acute myeloid leukemia.

This chain uses TRBV12-3 or TRBV12-4 with TRBJ2-7; 9 nucleotides agree with TRBD2. The CDR3 extends over 15 amino acids. V lost 5 bases and J lost 4; bases outside the gene matches: 9. The CDR3 DNA follows: TGTGCCAGCAGTCGCGGACTAGCGCCTGAGTACGAGCAGTACTTC. Its translation: CASSRGLAPEYEQYF.

This clonotype was counted only a few times. The chain carries TRBV20-1 and TRBJ2-2; 8 nucleotides align to TRBD2. V shed 0 bases, J shed 2 bases, and the junction held 5 bases outside the gene matches. This CDR3 is built from 16 residues. CDR1 DFQATT and CDR2 SNEGSKA come from the germline V gene (reference sequence). This CDR3 is CSARDGSGGNTGELFF. CDR3 bases: TGCAGTGCTAGAGATGGGAGCGGGGGTAACACCGGGGAGCTGTTTTTT.

This clonotype was counted a few times. The genes are TRBV9 and TRBJ2-7; 13 bases match TRBD2. Trimming cost V 4 bases and J 0 bases; bases outside gene matches: 4. CDR1 is SGDLS and CDR2 is YYNGEE in the germline V gene. This CDR3 spans 16 amino acids. CDR3: CASSTGTSGISYEQYF. CDR3 coding DNA: TGTGCCAGCAGCACCGGGACTAGCGGGATCTCCTACGAGCAGTACTTC.

Ten or more counts support this clonotype. The chain links TRBV10-3 to TRBJ2-3, with D possibly TRBD1 on 7 matching bases. CDR1 and CDR2 (germline): ENHRY, SYGVKD. This CDR3 region has 16 residues. Trimming shortened V by 0 bases and J by 4 bases, and 14 bases separated the two germline ends. The CDR3 protein is CAISESTQGGSDTQYF. Here the CDR3 DNA reads TGTGCCATCAGTGAGTCGACCCAGGGGGGTTCAGATACGCAGTATTTT.

The chain couples TRBV20-1 to TRBJ2-5; the D is unclear. The germline V gene has CDR1 DFQATT and CDR2 SNEGSKA (reference sequence). The CDR3 has 10 residues. V was clipped by 7 bases and J by 4 bases, with 7 bases between them. CDR3 DNA sequence: TGCAGTGTCGGCAGAGAGACCCAGTACTTC. It is translated as CSVGRETQYF.

The chain combines TRBV18 with TRBJ2-1, with TRBD2 as a possible D gene (6 bases). The V gene's germline CDR1 is KGHSH and CDR2 LQKENI. V was pared by 3 bases and J by 0 bases, with 12 bases between. This CDR3 has 16 residues. CDR3 nucleotide sequence: TGTGCCAGCTCACCGGTGGACGGGAGCTCCTACAATGAGCAGTTCTTC. Encoded protein: CASSPVDGSSYNEQFF.

This chain links TRBV9 with TRBJ2-3; 10 bases align to TRBD2. J lost 6 bases, V lost 0 bases, and 7 bases had no gene match. The CDR3 consists of 16 residues. Germline CDR1 and CDR2: SGDLS and YYNGEE. DNA for the CDR3: TGTGCCAGCAGCGTAGCGAGCGGGAGGGCCATGGATACGCAGTATTTT. Protein: CASSVASGRAMDTQYF.

The chain couples TRBV7-2 to TRBJ2-7, with 12 bases fitting TRBD2. Germline V lookup: CDR1 SGHTA, CDR2 FQGNSA. With 5 bases clipped from V and 6 bases from J, the junction kept 5 bases outside the gene matches. The CDR3 is 14 residues long. The CDR3 reads CASSRLAGAAEQYF. The CDR3 bases are TGTGCCAGCAGCCGACTAGCGGGAGCGGCCGAGCAGTACTTC.

This clonotype was observed a handful of times. The chain uses TRBV24-1 and TRBJ2-7, with D possibly TRBD2 on 5 matching bases. Germline V gives CDR1 KGHDR, CDR2 SFDVKD. This CDR3 contains 13 residues. The ends were cut back, 2 bases at V and 5 bases at J, with 9 bases in the middle. The CDR3 protein is CATSDSSKNEQYF. The CDR3 DNA sequence: TGTGCCACCAGTGATTCTAGCAAAAACGAGCAGTACTTC.

The V gene is TRBV6-1, the J gene TRBJ1-5, with a possible D match to TRBD1 (5 bases). This CDR3 comprises 15 residues. Germline-derived CDR1 and CDR2 are MNHNS and SASEGT. V was trimmed by 7 bases and J by 0 bases, leaving 13 bases between them. The CDR3 here is CASIDSASSNQPQHF. The CDR3, as DNA: TGTGCCAGCATTGACAGCGCCTCTAGCAATCAGCCCCAGCATTTT.

In its sample, this clonotype was seen a few times. The V and J genes are TRBV12-3 or TRBV12-4 and TRBJ2-7, with 8 bases lining up with TRBD1. The V gene end was trimmed by 3 bases and the J gene end by 2 bases; junction bases not matched to a gene: 9. CDR3 length: 16 residues. In DNA form, the CDR3 reads TGTGCCAGCAGTTTGGCCCCGGACAGGGAGACCTACGAGCAGTACTTC. Residues: CASSLAPDRETYEQYF.

This clonotype was found a few times. This chain uses TRBV5-1 with TRBJ1-4; D not resolved. V was trimmed by 0 bases and J by 3 bases, leaving 15 bases between them. The CDR3 runs to 17 residues. Germline V gives CDR1 SGHRS, CDR2 YFSETQ. CDR3 nucleotide sequence: TGCGCCAGCAGCTTGGAACCAGGCCTGGGAGCTAATGAAAAACTGTTTTTT. Its translation is CASSLEPGLGANEKLFF.

This clonotype was detected only a few times. V gene TRBV6-2 or TRBV6-3 combines with J gene TRBJ2-1, with TRBD1 identical over 8 bases. The trim removed 7 bases at V and 2 bases at J, leaving 7 bases unmatched. CDR3 size: 15 residues. Looked up from germline, CDR1 is MNHEY and CDR2 is SVGEGT. CDR3 in amino acids: CASKRTGSPYNEQFF. Written as DNA, the CDR3 is TGTGCCAGCAAACGGACAGGGTCTCCCTACAATGAGCAGTTCTTC.

This clonotype occurred once. Written as DNA, the CDR3 is TGCGCCAGCAGCTTGGACAGGTTTCAGCCCCAGCATTTT. It is translated as CASSLDRFQPQHF. V usage is TRBV5-1 and J usage is TRBJ1-5; possibly TRBD1 for D (5 bases). This CDR3 contains 13 residues. Trimming shortened V by 0 bases and J by 6 bases, and 7 bases separated the two germline ends. From germline, CDR1 is SGHRS and CDR2 YFSETQ.

This clonotype was observed a few times. The V and J genes are TRBV20-1 and TRBJ1-5; perhaps TRBD1 as D (6 bases). Germline CDR1 reads DFQATT; CDR2 reads SNEGSKA (reference sequence). The germline V and J ends were trimmed by 3 bases and 6 bases, with 9 bases remaining between them. This CDR3 has 12 amino acids. CDR3: CSASGGPQPQHF. CDR3 nucleotide sequence: TGCAGTGCTAGTGGGGGGCCTCAGCCCCAGCATTTT.

This clonotype came up a few times. The chain uses TRBV20-1 and TRBJ2-3; TRBD2 might be the D (5 bases). Germline CDR1 DFQATT, CDR2 SNEGSKA (reference sequence). The ends were cut back, 2 bases at V and 1 base at J, with 13 bases in the middle. The CDR3 sequence is 15 residues long. In DNA form, the CDR3 reads TGCAGTGCTAGAAGGATCCTGAGGGGCACAGATACGCAGTATTTT. It encodes CSARRILRGTDTQYF.

This chain links TRBV20-1 with TRBJ1-1; D unresolved. Germline values: CDR1 DFQATT, CDR2 SNEGSKA (reference sequence). Trimming stripped 0 bases from V and 6 bases from J, with 8 bases between. The CDR3 runs to 12 residues. The CDR3 sequence: CSARDGQAEAFF. CDR3 nucleotide sequence: TGCAGTGCTAGAGATGGCCAGGCTGAAGCTTTCTTT.

This chain links TRBV4-1 with TRBJ1-2, with D hard to call. Looked up from germline, CDR1 is MGHRA and CDR2 is YSYEKL. Trimming took off 4 bases at V and 2 bases at J, with 14 bases between the two ends. The CDR3 covers 15 residues. The CDR3 DNA follows: TGCGCCAGCAGCCCGATAGGAACAGAGAACTATGGCTACACCTTC. Its translation: CASSPIGTENYGYTF.

J is TRBJ2-6 and V is TRBV30; TRBD1 aligns across 10 bases. The CDR3 contains 17 residues. Losses at the gene ends were 3 bases for V and 3 bases for J; bases not matched to a gene: 8. Looked up from germline, CDR1 is GTSNPN and CDR2 is SVGIG (reference sequence). This CDR3 reads CAWRLWTGGSGANVLTF. The CDR3 region has the DNA TGTGCCTGGAGGTTGTGGACAGGGGGAAGTGGGGCCAACGTCCTGACTTTC.

This clonotype was counted only a few times. The genes are TRBV27 and TRBJ1-2; D gene unclear. V was trimmed by 0 bases and J by 6 bases, leaving 8 bases between them. This CDR3 has 13 amino acids. Germline CDR1 and CDR2: MNHEY and SMNVEV (reference sequence). The CDR3 spells CASSLSLADGYTF. As DNA, the CDR3 is TGTGCCAGCAGTTTATCGTTGGCTGATGGCTACACCTTC.

V gene TRBV6-1 combines with J gene TRBJ2-1; 7 bases are shared with TRBD1. Looked up from germline, CDR1 is MNHNS and CDR2 is SASEGT. The CDR3 loop spans 14 amino acids. V gave up 6 bases and J gave up 9 bases; unmatched junction bases: 11. CDR3 coding DNA: TGTGCCAGCAGCCCCCTTGGACAGGCGGGTGAGCAGTTCTTC. The encoded protein is CASSPLGQAGEQFF.

This clonotype was counted only a few times. This rearrangement joins TRBV7-2 to TRBJ2-5; D gene unclear. V lost 0 bases and J lost 0, with 5 bases in between. Looked up from germline, CDR1 is SGHTA and CDR2 is FQGNSA. The CDR3 covers 14 residues. The CDR3 coding sequence is TGTGCCAGCAGCTTAGCTGGGGACCAAGAGACCCAGTACTTC. Its translation is CASSLAGDQETQYF.

This clonotype has only a few counts. The chain recombines TRBV6-2 or TRBV6-3 with TRBJ2-1, with 7 bases matching TRBD2. V lost 0 bases, J lost 4 bases, and 9 bases stayed unmatched. The length of the CDR3 is 17 residues. Germline V CDR1 and CDR2: MNHEY, SVGEGT. The CDR3 protein is CASSYSKRDGHYNEQFF. CDR3 sequence (DNA): TGTGCCAGCAGTTACTCGAAGCGGGACGGACATTACAATGAGCAGTTCTTC.